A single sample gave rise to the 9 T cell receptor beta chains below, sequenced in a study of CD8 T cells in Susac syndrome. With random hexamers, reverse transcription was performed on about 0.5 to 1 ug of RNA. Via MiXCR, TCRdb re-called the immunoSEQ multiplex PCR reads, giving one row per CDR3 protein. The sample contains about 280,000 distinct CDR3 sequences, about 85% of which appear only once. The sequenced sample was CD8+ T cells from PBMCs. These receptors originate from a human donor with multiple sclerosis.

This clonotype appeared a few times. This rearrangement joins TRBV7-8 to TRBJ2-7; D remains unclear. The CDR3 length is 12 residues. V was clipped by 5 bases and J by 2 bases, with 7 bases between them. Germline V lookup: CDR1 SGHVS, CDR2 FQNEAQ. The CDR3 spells CASSASAYEQYF. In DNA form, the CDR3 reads TGTGCCAGCAGCGCCTCCGCCTACGAGCAGTACTTC. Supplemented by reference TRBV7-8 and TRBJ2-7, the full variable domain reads GAGVSQSPRYKVAKRGQDVALRCDPISGHVSLFWYQQALGQGPEFLTYFQNEAQLDKSGLPSDRFFAERPEGSVSTLKIQRTQQEDSAVYLCASSASAYEQYFGPGTRLTVT.

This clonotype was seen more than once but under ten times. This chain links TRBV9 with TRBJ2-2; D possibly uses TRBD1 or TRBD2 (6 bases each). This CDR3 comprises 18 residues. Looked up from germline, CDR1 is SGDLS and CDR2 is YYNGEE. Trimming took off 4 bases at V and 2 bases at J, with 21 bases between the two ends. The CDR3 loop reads CASSSSLSSGGNTGELFF. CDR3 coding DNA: TGTGCCAGCAGCTCTAGCCTGTCGTCCGGGGGCAACACCGGGGAGCTGTTTTTT.

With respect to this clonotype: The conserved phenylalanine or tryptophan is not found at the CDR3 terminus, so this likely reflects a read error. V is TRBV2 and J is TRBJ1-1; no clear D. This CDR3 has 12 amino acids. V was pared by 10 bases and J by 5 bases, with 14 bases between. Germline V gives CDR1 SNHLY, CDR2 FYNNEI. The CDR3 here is CATVKGRTEAFL. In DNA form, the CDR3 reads TGTGCCACGGTCAAGGGTCGTACTGAAGCTTTCCTT.

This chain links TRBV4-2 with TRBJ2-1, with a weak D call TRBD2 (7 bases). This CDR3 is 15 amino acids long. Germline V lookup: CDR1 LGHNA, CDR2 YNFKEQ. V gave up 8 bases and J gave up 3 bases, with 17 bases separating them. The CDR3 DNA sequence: TGTGCCAGCTGCCCGGGGGCGGGAGTCTACAATGAGCAGTTCTTC. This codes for CASCPGAGVYNEQFF.

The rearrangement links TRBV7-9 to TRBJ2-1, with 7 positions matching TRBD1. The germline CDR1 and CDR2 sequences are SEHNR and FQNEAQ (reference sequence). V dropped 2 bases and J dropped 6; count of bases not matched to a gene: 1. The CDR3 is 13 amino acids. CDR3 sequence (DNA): TGTGCCAGCAGCTTACCAGGGGGCAATGAGCAGTTCTTC. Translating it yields CASSLPGGNEQFF.

The CDR3 nucleotides are TGTGCCAGCAGCTTAACCGGGAGTCTAGGGGGGTGGGATGAGCAGTTCTTC. Translating it yields CASSLTGSLGGWDEQFF. The genes are TRBV7-6 and TRBJ2-1, with D perhaps given as TRBD1 or TRBD2 (6 bases each). The CDR3 has 17 residues. The germline V gene encodes CDR1 SGHVS and CDR2 FNYEAQ. The V end was cut by 2 bases, the J end by 8 bases, with 22 bases between.

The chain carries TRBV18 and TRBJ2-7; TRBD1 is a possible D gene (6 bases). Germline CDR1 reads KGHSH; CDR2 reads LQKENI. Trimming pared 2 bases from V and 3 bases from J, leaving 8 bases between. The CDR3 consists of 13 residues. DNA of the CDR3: TGTGCCAGCTCACCATGGGACAACTACGAGCAGTACTTC. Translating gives CASSPWDNYEQYF.

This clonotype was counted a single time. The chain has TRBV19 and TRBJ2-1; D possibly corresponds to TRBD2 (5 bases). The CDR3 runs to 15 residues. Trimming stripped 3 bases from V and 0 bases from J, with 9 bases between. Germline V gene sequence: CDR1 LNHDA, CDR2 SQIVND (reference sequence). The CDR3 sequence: CASSIPAASYNEQFF. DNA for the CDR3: TGTGCCAGTAGTATTCCAGCGGCCTCCTACAATGAGCAGTTCTTC.

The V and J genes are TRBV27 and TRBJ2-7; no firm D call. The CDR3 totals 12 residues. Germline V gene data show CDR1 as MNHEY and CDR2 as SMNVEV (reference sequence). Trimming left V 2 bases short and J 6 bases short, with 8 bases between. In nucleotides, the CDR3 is TGTGCCAGCAGTTTACTCTATGGCGAGCAGTACTTC. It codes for CASSLLYGEQYF.